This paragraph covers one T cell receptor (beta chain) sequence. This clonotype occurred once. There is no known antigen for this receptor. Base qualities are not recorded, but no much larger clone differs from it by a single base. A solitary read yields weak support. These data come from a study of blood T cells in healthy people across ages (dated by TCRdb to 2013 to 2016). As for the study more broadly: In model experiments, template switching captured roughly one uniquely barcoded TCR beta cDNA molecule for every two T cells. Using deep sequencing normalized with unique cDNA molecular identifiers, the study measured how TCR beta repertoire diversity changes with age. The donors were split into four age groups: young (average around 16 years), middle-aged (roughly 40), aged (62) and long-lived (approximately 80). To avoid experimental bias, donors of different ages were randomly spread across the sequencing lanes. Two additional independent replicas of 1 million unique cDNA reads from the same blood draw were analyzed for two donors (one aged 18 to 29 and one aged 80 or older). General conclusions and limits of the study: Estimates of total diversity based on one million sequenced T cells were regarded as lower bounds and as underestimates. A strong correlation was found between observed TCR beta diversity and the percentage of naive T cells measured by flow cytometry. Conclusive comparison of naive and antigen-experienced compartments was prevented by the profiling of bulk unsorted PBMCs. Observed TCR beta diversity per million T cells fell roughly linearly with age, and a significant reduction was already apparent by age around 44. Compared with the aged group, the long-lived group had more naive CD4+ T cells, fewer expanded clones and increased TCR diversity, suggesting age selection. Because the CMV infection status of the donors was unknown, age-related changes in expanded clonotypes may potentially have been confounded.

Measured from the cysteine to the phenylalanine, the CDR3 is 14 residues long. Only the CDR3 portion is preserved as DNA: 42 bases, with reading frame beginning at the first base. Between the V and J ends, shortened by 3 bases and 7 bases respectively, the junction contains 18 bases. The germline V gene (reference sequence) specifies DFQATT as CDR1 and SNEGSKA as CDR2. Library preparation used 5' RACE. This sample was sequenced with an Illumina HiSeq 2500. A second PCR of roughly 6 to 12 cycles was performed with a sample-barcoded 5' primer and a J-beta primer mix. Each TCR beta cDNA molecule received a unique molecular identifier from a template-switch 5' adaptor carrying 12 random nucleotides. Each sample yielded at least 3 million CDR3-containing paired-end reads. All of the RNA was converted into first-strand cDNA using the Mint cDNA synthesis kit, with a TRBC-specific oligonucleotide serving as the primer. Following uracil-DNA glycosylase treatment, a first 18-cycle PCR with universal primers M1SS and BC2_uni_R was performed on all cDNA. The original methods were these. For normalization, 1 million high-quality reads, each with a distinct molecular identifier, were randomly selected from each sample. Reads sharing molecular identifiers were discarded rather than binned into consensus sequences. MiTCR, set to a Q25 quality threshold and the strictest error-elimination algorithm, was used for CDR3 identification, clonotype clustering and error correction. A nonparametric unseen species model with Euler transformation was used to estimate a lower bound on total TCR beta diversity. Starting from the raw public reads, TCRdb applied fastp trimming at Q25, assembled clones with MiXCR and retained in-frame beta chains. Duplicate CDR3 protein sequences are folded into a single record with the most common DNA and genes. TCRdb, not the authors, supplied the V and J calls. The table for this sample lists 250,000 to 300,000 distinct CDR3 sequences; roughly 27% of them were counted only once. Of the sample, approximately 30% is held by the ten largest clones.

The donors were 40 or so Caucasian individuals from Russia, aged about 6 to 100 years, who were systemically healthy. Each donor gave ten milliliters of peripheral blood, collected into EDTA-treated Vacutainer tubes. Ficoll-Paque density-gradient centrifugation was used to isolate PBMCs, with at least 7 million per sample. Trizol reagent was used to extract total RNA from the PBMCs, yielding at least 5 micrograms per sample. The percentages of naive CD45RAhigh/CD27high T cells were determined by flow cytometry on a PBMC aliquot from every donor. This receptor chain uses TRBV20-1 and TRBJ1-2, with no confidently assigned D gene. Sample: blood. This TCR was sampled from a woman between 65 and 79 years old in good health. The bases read TGCAGTGCTAGGGTCCCCTCCGGGAACCTTGGCTACACCTTC. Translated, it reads CSARVPSGNLGYTF.